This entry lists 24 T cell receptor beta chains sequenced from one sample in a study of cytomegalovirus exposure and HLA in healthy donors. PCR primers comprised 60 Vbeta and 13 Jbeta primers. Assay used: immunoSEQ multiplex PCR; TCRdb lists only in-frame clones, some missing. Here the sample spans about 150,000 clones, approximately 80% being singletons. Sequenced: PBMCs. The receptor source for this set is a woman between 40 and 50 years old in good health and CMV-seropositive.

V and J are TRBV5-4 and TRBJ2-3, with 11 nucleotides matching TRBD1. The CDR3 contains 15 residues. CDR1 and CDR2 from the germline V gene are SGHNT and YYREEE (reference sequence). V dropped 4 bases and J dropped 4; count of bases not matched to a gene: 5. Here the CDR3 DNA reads TGTGCCAGCAGCCGACCGGGACAGGGGGCAGATACGCAGTATTTT. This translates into CASSRPGQGADTQYF.

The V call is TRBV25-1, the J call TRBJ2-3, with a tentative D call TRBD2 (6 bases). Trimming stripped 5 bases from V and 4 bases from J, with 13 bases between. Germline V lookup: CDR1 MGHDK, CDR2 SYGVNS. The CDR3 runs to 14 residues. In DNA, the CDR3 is TGTGCCAGCAGTCTCGGGACTTCCTCAGATACGCAGTATTTT. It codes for CASSLGTSSDTQYF.

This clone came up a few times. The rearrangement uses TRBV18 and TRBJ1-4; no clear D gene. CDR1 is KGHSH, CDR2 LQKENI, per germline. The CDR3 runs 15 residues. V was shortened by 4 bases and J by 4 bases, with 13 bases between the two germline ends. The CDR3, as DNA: TGTGCCAGCTCACGAACGGAGGGCATTAATGAAAAACTGTTTTTT. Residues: CASSRTEGINEKLFF.

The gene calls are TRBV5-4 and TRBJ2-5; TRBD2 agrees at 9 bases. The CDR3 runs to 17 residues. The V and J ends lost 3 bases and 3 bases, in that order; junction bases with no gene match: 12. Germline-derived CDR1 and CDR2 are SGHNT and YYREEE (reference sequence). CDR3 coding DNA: TGTGCCAGCAGCTCCATGGGGTTAGCGGGGGTGAAAGAGACCCAGTACTTC. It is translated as CASSSMGLAGVKETQYF.

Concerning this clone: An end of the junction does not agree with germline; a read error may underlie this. The chain's CDR3 is CSSSFLQETQYF. CDR3 in DNA: TGTTCCAGCAGCTTCCTTCAAGAGACCCAGTACTTC. The J gene is TRBJ2-5, the V gene TRBV7-9; D gene unclear. This CDR3 contains 12 residues. Germline loops: CDR1 SEHNR, CDR2 FQNEAQ (reference sequence).

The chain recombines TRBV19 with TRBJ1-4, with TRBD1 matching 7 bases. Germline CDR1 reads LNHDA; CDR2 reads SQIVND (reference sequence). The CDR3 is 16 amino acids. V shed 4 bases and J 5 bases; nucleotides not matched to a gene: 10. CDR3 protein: CASSTLPGQLNEKLFF. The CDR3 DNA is TGTGCCAGTAGTACTCTACCGGGACAGTTAAATGAAAAACTGTTTTTT.

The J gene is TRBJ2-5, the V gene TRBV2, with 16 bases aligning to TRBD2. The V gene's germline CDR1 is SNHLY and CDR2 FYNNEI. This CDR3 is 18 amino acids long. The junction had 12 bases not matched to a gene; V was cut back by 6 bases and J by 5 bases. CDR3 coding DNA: TGTGCCAGCAGGGGAGGGACTAGCGGGGGGGCATCGATCGAGACCCAGTACTTC. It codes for CASRGGTSGGASIETQYF.

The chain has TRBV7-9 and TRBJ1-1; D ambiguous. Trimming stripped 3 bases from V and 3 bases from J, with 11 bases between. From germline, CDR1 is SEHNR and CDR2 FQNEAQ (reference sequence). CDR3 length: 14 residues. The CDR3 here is CASSLGPIHTEAFF. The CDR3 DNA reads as TGTGCCAGCAGCTTGGGCCCCATCCACACTGAAGCTTTCTTT.

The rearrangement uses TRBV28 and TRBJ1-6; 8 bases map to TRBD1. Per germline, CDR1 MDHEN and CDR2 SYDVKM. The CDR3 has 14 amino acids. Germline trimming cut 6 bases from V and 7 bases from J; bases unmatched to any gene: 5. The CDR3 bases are TGTGCCAGCAGAGCAGGGGGCGGGAATTCACCCCTCCACTTT. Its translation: CASRAGGGNSPLHF.

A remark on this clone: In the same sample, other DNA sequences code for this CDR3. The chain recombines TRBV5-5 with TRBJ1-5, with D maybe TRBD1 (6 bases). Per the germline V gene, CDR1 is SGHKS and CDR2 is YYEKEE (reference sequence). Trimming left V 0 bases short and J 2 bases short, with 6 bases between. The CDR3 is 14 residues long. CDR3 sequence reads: CASSLAGGNQPQHF. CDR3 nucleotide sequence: TGTGCCAGCAGCTTGGCAGGGGGCAATCAGCCCCAGCATTTT. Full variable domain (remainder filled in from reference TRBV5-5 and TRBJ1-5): DAGVTQSPTHLIKTRGQQVTLRCSPISGHKSVSWYQQVLGQGPQFIFQYYEKEERGRGNFPDRFSARQFPNYSSELNVNALLLGDSALYLCASSLAGGNQPQHFGDGTRLSIL.

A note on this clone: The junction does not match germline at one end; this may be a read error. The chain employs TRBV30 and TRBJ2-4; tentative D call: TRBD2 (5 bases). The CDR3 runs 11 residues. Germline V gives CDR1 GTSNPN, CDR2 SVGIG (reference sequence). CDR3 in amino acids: CAWIGKTIQYF. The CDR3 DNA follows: TGTGCCTGGATCGGGAAAACCATTCAGTACTTC.

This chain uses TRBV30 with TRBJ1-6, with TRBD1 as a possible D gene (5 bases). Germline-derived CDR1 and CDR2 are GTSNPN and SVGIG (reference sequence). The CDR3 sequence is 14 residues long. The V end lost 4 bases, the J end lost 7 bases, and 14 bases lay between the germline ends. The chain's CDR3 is CAWTGLLSNSPLHF. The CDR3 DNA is TGTGCCTGGACAGGGCTCCTGAGCAATTCACCCCTCCACTTT.

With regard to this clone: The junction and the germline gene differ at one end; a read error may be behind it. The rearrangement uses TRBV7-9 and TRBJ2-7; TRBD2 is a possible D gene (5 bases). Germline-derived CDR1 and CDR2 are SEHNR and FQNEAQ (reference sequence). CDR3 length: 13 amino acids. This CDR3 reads CSSSTGPRREQYF. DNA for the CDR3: TGTTCCAGCAGCACCGGACCCCGGAGGGAGCAGTACTTC.

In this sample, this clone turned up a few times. The CDR3 DNA sequence: TGTGCCAGCTCACCACGGCAGGCAGAGACCCAGTACTTC. This gives the protein CASSPRQAETQYF. The chain recombines TRBV18 with TRBJ2-5, with D unresolved. Germline V gene lookup returns CDR1 KGHSH and CDR2 LQKENI. Trimming took off 1 base at V and 4 bases at J, with 7 bases between the two ends. The CDR3 extends over 13 amino acids. The full variable domain, rest sourced from reference TRBV18 and TRBJ2-5, is NAGVMQNPRHLVRRRGQEARLRCSPMKGHSHVYWYRQLPEEGLKFMVYLQKENIIDESGMPKERFSAEFPKEGPSILRIQQVVRGDSAAYFCASSPRQAETQYFGPGTRLLVL.

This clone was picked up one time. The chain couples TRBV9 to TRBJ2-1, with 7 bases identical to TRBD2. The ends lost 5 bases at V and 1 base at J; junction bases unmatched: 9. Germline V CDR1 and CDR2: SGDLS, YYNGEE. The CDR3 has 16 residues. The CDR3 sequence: CASRGFGGGSYNEQFF. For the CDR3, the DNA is TGTGCCAGCAGGGGATTCGGCGGGGGATCCTACAATGAGCAGTTCTTC.

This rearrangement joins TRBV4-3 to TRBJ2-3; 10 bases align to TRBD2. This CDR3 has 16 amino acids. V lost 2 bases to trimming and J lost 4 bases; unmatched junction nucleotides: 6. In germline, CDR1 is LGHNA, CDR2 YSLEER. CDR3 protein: CASSQRSGGVPDTQYF. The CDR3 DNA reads TGCGCCAGCAGCCAACGAAGCGGGGGGGTACCAGATACGCAGTATTTT.

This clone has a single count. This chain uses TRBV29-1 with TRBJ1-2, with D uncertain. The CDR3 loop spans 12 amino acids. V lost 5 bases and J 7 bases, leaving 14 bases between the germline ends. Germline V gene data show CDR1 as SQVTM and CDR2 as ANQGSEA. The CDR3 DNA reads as TGCAGCGTTCGACTGGATTTGGGTGGCTACACCTTC. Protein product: CSVRLDLGGYTF.

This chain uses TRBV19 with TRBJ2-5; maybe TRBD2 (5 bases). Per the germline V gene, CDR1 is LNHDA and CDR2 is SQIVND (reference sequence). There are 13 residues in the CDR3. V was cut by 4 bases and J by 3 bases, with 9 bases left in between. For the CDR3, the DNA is TGTGCCAGTAGTAGAGGGAATGAAGAGACCCAGTACTTC. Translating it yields CASSRGNEETQYF.

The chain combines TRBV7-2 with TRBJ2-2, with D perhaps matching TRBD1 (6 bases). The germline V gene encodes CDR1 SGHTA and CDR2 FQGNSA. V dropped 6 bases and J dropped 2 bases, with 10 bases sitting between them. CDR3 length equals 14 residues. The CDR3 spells CASRTGFNTGELFF. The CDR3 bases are TGTGCCAGCAGAACAGGGTTCAACACCGGGGAGCTGTTTTTT.

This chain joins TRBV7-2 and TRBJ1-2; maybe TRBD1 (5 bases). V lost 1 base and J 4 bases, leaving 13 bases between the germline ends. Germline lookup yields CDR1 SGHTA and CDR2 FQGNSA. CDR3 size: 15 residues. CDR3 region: CASSLGSQGFYGYTF. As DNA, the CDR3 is TGTGCCAGCAGCTTAGGTAGCCAGGGTTTCTATGGCTACACCTTC.

In nucleotides, the CDR3 is TGTGCCAGCTCACCCCAACAGGGGTATGGCTACACCTTC. It yields the protein CASSPQQGYGYTF. The chain joins TRBV18 to TRBJ1-2, with 7 bases aligning to TRBD1. Trimming took 3 bases from V and 5 from J; bases not matched to a gene: 3. CDR1 and CDR2 from the germline V gene are KGHSH and LQKENI. The CDR3 runs to 13 residues.

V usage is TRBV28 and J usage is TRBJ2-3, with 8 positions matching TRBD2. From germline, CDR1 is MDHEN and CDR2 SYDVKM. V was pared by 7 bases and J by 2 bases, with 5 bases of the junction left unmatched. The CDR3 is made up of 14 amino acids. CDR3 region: CASKAGGDTDTQYF. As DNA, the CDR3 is TGTGCCAGCAAGGCCGGGGGGGACACAGATACGCAGTATTTT.

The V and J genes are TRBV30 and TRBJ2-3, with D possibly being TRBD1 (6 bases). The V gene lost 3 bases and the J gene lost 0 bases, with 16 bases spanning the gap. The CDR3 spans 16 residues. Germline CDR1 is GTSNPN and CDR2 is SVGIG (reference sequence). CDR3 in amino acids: CAWSGDWTASTDTQYF. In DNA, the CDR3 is TGTGCCTGGAGCGGGGATTGGACAGCTAGCACAGATACGCAGTATTTT.

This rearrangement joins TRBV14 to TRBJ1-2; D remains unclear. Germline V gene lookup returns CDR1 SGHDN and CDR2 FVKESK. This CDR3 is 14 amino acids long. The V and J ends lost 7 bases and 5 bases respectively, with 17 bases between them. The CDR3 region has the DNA TGTGCCAGCACCTCCTCGGACTTCTCTTATGGCTACACCTTC. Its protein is CASTSSDFSYGYTF.